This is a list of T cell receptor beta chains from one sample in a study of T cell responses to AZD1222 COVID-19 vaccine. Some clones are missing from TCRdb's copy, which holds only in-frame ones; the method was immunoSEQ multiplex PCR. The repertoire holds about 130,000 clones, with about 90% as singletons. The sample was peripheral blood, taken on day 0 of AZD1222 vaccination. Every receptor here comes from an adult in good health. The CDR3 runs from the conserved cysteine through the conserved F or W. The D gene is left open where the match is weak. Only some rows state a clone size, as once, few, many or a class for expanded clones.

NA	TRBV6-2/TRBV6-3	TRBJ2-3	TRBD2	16	TGTGCCAGCAGTGACCCTAGCGGGGGGGCGATAGATACGCAGTATTTT	CASSDPSGGAIDTQYF
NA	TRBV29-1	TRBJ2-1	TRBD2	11	TGCAGCGTTTCCAGCGGGGGTGAGCAGTTCTTC	CSVSSGGEQFF
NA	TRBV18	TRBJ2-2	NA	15	TGTGCCAGCTCACCGTCTGACACGAACACCGGGGAGCTGTTTTTT	CASSPSDTNTGELFF
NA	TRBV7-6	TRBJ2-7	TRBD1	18	TGTGCCAGCAGCTCCAAGATGGGGTCAGGGGGCTGGTCCTACGAGCAGTACTTC	CASSSKMGSGGWSYEQYF
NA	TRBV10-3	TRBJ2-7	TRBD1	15	TGTGCCATCAGTGAGATCGGGACAGGGGAGTACGAGCAGTACTTC	CAISEIGTGEYEQYF
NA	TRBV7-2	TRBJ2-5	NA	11	TGTGCCAGCAGCCTCCGGGCGACCCAGTACTTC	CASSLRATQYF
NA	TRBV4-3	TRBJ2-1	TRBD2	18	TGCGCCAGCAGCCCAGACCCCCGGGGGGGCGACTCCTACAATGAGCAGTTCTTC	CASSPDPRGGDSYNEQFF
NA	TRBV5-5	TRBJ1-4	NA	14	TGTGCCAGCAGCCTTGGTAGGGCTAGTGAAAAACTGTTTTTT	CASSLGRASEKLFF
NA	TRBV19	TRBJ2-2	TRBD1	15	TGTGCCAGTAACCCCGGGACAGCGAACACCGGGGAGCTGTTTTTT	CASNPGTANTGELFF
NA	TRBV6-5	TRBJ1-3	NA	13	TGTGCCACCCGGGGCGGTGGGGCAAACACCATATATTTT	CATRGGGANTIYF
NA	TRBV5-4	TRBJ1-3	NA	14	TGTGCCAGCAGCCCGCGCCAGTCTGGAAACACCATATATTTT	CASSPRQSGNTIYF
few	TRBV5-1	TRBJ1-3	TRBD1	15	TGCGCCAGCAGCTTTACAGGGGTACGGGGAAACACCATATATTTT	CASSFTGVRGNTIYF
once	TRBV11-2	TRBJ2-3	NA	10	TGTGCCAGCAGCTTAGGACTATTGTATTTT	CASSLGLLYF
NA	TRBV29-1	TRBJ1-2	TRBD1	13	TGCAGCGTGGCCCGGGACAGGACCTATGGCTACACCTTC	CSVARDRTYGYTF
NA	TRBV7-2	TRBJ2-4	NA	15	TGTGCCAGCAGCTCGGGCGGCTCTTCCAAAAACATTCAGTACTTC	CASSSGGSSKNIQYF
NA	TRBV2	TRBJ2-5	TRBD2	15	TGTGCCAGCAGACCGGGACTAGCGGGGCAAGAGACCCAGTACTTC	CASRPGLAGQETQYF
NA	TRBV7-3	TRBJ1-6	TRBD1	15	TGTGCCAGCAGCTTCTCCGGGACAGATAATTCACCCCTCCACTTT	CASSFSGTDNSPLHF
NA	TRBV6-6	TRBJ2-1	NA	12	TGTGCCAGCAGTCAGCGGTACAATGAGCAGTTCTTC	CASSQRYNEQFF
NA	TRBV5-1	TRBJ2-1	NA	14	TGCGCCAGCAGCGCGGACGCTACCTACAATGAGCAGTTCTTC	CASSADATYNEQFF
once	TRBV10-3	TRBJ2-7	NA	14	TGTGCCATCAGTGAGTCCCACGGATCCTACGAGCAGTACTTC	CAISESHGSYEQYF
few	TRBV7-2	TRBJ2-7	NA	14	TGTGCCAGCAGCTTATCCAGACAGGCCTACGAGCAGTACTTC	CASSLSRQAYEQYF
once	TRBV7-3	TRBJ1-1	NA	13	TGTGCCAGCAGCTTAAACCGGAACACTGAAGCTTTCTTT	CASSLNRNTEAFF
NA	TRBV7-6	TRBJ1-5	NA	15	TGTGCCAGCAGCTCTTTCAGGGACGGCAATCAGCCCCAGCATTTT	CASSSFRDGNQPQHF
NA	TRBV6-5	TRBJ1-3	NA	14	TGTGCCAGCAGTTCGGGTGGGACTGGAAACACCATATATTTT	CASSSGGTGNTIYF
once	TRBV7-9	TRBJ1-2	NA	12	TGTGCCGGGTCAGGGTCTAACTATGGCTACACCTTC	CAGSGSNYGYTF
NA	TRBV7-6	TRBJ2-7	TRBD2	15	TGTGCCAGCAGCCTACGGCCTAGCGGCGCCTACGAGCAGTACTTC	CASSLRPSGAYEQYF
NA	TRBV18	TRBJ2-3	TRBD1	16	TGTGCCAGCTCACCAAAGGACAGGGGGCGCCTAGATACGCAGTATTTT	CASSPKDRGRLDTQYF
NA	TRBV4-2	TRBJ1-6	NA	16	TGTGCCAGCAGCCAAAGTGCGGAGGCTTTTTCGTCACCCCTCCACTTT	CASSQSAEAFSSPLHF
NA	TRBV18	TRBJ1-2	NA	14	TGTGCCAGCTCACCCGCGGTAGACGGCTATGGCTACACCTTC	CASSPAVDGYGYTF
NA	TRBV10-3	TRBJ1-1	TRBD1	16	TGTGCCATCAGTGAGTCGAGCTTCAGGGGGGACACTGAAGCTTTCTTT	CAISESSFRGDTEAFF
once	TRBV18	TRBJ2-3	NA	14	TGTGCCAGCTCACCACCGGAGGGGTCAGATACGCAGTATTTT	CASSPPEGSDTQYF
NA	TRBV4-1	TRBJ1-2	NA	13	TGCGCCAGCAGCCACCAATCCGCGCGGGGCTACACCTTC	CASSHQSARGYTF
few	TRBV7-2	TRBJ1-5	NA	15	TGTGCCAGCAGCTTTTCCAGGGCCAGCAATCAGCCCCAGCATTTT	CASSFSRASNQPQHF
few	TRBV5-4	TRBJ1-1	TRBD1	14	TGTGCCAGCAGCTCCCTCAGGGGGGAAATTGAAGCTTTCTTT	CASSSLRGEIEAFF
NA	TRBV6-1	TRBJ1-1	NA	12	TGTGCCAGCAGTGACCCCGGAGGAGAAGCTTTCTTT	CASSDPGGEAFF